This passage covers 15 T cell receptor beta chains from one sample sequenced in a study of T cell changes during pregnancy in multiple sclerosis. TCRdb's copy holds only in-frame clones and misses some; the assay was immunoSEQ multiplex PCR. The table shows 90,000 or so clones, with around 90% occurring only once. This specimen consisted of PBMCs, obtained in the first trimester of pregnancy. The receptors here all came from a female donor in good health, serving as a control in a pregnancy study. Some clones in this sample may be carry-over from other donors' samples.

V and J are TRBV7-9 and TRBJ2-2; D call uncertain. Trimming left V 3 bases short and J 0 bases short, with 8 bases between. CDR3 length: 15 residues. Looked up from germline, CDR1 is SEHNR and CDR2 is FQNEAQ (reference sequence). CDR3 amino acids: CASSLGHTNTGELFF. The CDR3 DNA reads TGTGCCAGCAGCTTGGGCCATACGAACACCGGGGAGCTGTTTTTT.

This chain uses TRBV9 with TRBJ2-3, with 7 bases matching TRBD2. J was trimmed by 3 bases and V by 4 bases; bases with no gene match: 5. Germline CDR1 and CDR2: SGDLS and YYNGEE. The CDR3 has 14 residues. The CDR3 bases are TGTGCCAGCAGCCCAGCGGGGTCGACAGATACGCAGTATTTT. Residues: CASSPAGSTDTQYF.

V is TRBV7-3 and J is TRBJ2-1, with 7 nucleotides matching TRBD2. Trimming removed 5 bases from V and 2 bases from J; junction bases left unmatched: 0. Germline V gene sequence: CDR1 SGHTA, CDR2 FQGTGA. This CDR3 contains 13 residues. The CDR3 region is CASSGRAYNEQFF. The CDR3 coding sequence is TGTGCCAGCAGCGGGAGGGCCTACAATGAGCAGTTCTTC.

This chain links TRBV6-1 with TRBJ2-7; a possible D gene is TRBD1 (5 bases). This CDR3 has 15 amino acids. Germline lookup yields CDR1 MNHNS and CDR2 SASEGT. Trimming cost V 2 bases and J 3 bases, with 14 bases left between them. The CDR3 here is CASSEHRGGSYEQYF. The CDR3 bases are TGTGCCAGCAGTGAACATAGGGGTGGTAGCTACGAGCAGTACTTC.

The chain employs TRBV7-9 and TRBJ2-1; 10 bases line up with TRBD2. The CDR3 length is 19 residues. With V trimmed by 4 bases and J by 4 bases, 16 bases remained unmatched. Germline V gene data show CDR1 as SEHNR and CDR2 as FQNEAQ (reference sequence). This CDR3 reads CASSSPQGEREGPYNEQFF. In DNA, the CDR3 is TGTGCCAGCAGCTCCCCCCAGGGGGAGCGGGAGGGACCATACAATGAGCAGTTCTTC.

This sequence joins TRBV10-3 and TRBJ2-6, with D perhaps matching TRBD2 (5 bases). The ends were cut back, 3 bases at V and 4 bases at J, with 13 bases in the middle. CDR3 length: 16 amino acids. Germline CDR1 reads ENHRY; CDR2 reads SYGVKD. CDR3 residues: CAISEGGSGGANVLTF. DNA for the CDR3: TGTGCCATCAGTGAAGGCGGTTCGGGAGGGGCCAACGTCCTGACTTTC.

The rearrangement uses TRBV7-3 and TRBJ2-1, with D perhaps TRBD2 (6 bases). V gave up 8 bases and J gave up 1 base, with 9 bases separating them. The germline V gene encodes CDR1 SGHTA and CDR2 FQGTGA. This CDR3 spans 13 amino acids. CDR3 nucleotides: TGTGCCAGCCCGACTAGGTCCTACAATGAGCAGTTCTTC. Protein: CASPTRSYNEQFF.

This clone was counted once. The V call is TRBV18, the J call TRBJ2-7; D ambiguous. V shed 5 bases and J shed 6 bases, with 14 bases lying between them. Germline V CDR1 and CDR2: KGHSH, LQKENI. The CDR3 contains 13 residues. DNA for the CDR3: TGTGCCAGCTCATCGGGTGGAGAGCTCGAGCAGTACTTC. As protein: CASSSGGELEQYF.

The chain links TRBV27 to TRBJ2-2, with TRBD2 identical over 12 bases. The CDR3 sequence is 15 residues long. Germline trimming cut 2 bases from V and 7 bases from J; bases unmatched to any gene: 2. Germline CDR1 and CDR2: MNHEY and SMNVEV (reference sequence). The CDR3: CASSLLAGGYGELFF. CDR3 coding DNA: TGTGCCAGCAGTTTACTAGCGGGGGGGTACGGGGAGCTGTTTTTT.

The chain uses TRBV19 and TRBJ1-2, with 7 bases that match TRBD1. The V gene end was trimmed by 6 bases and the J gene end by 0 bases; junction bases not matched to a gene: 4. CDR3 length: 14 amino acids. Germline lookup yields CDR1 LNHDA and CDR2 SQIVND (reference sequence). As DNA, the CDR3 is TGTGCCAGTAGGCAGGGACAGCCTAACTATGGCTACACCTTC. Protein product: CASRQGQPNYGYTF.

J is TRBJ2-6 and V is TRBV7-8, with 8 bases matching TRBD1. CDR1 is SGHVS and CDR2 is FQNEAQ in the germline V gene. The CDR3 is 18 residues long. V trimming: 1 base; J trimming: 2 bases; junction bases outside the gene matches: 7. The chain's CDR3 is CASSLDGRGRAGANVLTF. CDR3 nucleotides: TGTGCCAGCAGCTTAGATGGCAGGGGGCGCGCTGGGGCCAACGTCCTGACTTTC.

The J gene is TRBJ2-6, the V gene TRBV27, with D perhaps matching TRBD2 (5 bases). Deletions cut 8 bases from V and 3 bases from J, with 8 bases between. The CDR3 is 13 residues long. The germline gives CDR1 MNHEY, CDR2 SMNVEV (reference sequence). Here the CDR3 DNA reads TGTGCCAGCTCGAGGGTTGGGGCCAACGTCCTGACTTTC. It translates to CASSRVGANVLTF. Complete variable domain (other parts from reference TRBV27 and TRBJ2-6): EAQVTQNPRYLITVTGKKLTVTCSQNMNHEYMSWYRQDPGLGLRQIYYSMNVEVTDKGDVPEGYKVSRKEKRNFPLILESPSPNQTSLYFCASSRVGANVLTFGAGSRLTVL.

The DNA for the CDR3 is TGCGCCAGCAGCCAAGAGGGACAGGGACGGTCACCCCTCCACTTT. Its translation is CASSQEGQGRSPLHF. V and J are TRBV4-1 and TRBJ1-6; TRBD1 aligns across 9 bases. The germline V gene has CDR1 MGHRA and CDR2 YSYEKL. With 0 bases clipped from V and 10 bases from J, the junction kept 4 bases outside the gene matches. The length of the CDR3 is 15 residues.

V gene TRBV14 combines with J gene TRBJ2-2; D uncertain. V lost 3 bases and J 0 bases, leaving 8 bases between the germline ends. The CDR3 consists of 15 residues. CDR1 is SGHDN, CDR2 FVKESK, per germline. CDR3 sequence: CASSHIQSNTGELFF. CDR3 nucleotide sequence: TGTGCCAGCAGCCATATACAGTCGAACACCGGGGAGCTGTTTTTT.

The CDR3 region has the DNA TGCAGCGTTGTAGGGGGGGCGGAGAACATTCAGTACTTC. Protein sequence: CSVVGGAENIQYF. The chain carries TRBV29-1 and TRBJ2-4; D perhaps matches TRBD2 (7 bases). Per the germline V gene, CDR1 is SQVTM and CDR2 is ANQGSEA. The V end lost 4 bases, the J end lost 7 bases, and 14 bases lay between the germline ends. The CDR3 runs 13 residues. The complete variable domain, with remaining parts taken from reference TRBV29-1 and TRBJ2-4, reads SAVISQKPSRDICQRGTSLTIQCQVDSQVTMMFWYRQQPGQSLTLIATANQGSEATYESGFVIDKFPISRPNLTFSTLTVSNMSPEDSSIYLCSVVGGAENIQYFGAGTRLSVL.